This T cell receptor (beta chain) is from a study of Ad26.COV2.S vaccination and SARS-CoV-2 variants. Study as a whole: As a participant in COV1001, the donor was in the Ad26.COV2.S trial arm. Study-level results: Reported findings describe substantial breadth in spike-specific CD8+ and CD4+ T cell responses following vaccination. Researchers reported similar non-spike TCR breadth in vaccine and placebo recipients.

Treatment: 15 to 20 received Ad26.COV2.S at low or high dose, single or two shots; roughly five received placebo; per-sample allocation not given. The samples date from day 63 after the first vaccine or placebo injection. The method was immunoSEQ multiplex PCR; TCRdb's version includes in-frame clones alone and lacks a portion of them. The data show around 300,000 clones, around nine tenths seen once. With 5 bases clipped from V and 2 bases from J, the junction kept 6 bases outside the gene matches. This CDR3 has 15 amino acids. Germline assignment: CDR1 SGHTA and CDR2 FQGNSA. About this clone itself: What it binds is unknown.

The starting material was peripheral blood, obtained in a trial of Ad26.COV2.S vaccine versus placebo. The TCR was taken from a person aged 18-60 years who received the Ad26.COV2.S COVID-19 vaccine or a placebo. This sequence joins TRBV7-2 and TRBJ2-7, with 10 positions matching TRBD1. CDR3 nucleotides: TGTGCCAGCAGCGACAGACAGGGGGCCCCCTACGAGCAGTACTTC. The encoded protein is CASSDRQGAPYEQYF.